This T cell receptor (beta chain) was found in a study of shared clonotypes between healthy human individuals. Across the whole study: The study enrolled two women and three men aged 18 to 49. There were three CD4 naive, three CD4 memory, two CD8 naive and one CD8 memory plates per donor.

Sequenced by immunoSEQ multiplex PCR; TCRdb stores in-frame clones only, minus some. The data hold roughly 700,000 clones, with approximately 79% observed a single time. On this clone: Its antigen is still unknown.

Whole-study findings and limits: Deeper or shallower sequencing was expected to change how clonotypes are shared among donors.

Germline CDR1 is MGHDK and CDR2 is SYGVNS. V was clipped by 6 bases and J by 4 bases, with 13 bases between them. The length of the CDR3 is 14 residues. CD4+ cells were split into CD45RA+ naive and CD45RA-negative memory subsets. This clonotype was obtained from a woman in her twenties or thirties in good health. Source material: memory CD4+ T cells sorted from blood. Subset defined: CD45RA-negative fraction. V and J are TRBV25-1 and TRBJ1-5; a weak D match, TRBD1 (5 bases). CDR3 protein: CASSSGRMNQPQHF. The CDR3, as DNA: TGTGCCAGCAGCTCGGGGCGGATGAATCAGCCCCAGCATTTT.